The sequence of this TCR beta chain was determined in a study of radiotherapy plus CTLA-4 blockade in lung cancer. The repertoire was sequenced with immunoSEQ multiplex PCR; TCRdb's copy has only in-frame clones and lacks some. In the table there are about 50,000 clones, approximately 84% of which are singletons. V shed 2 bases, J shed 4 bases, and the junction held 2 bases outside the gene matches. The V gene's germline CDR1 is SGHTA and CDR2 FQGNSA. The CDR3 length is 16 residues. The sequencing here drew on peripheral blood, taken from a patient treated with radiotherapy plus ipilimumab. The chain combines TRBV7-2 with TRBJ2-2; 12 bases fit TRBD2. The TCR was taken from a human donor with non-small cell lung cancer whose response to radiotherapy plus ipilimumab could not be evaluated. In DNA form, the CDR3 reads TGTGCCAGCAGCTTACTAGCGGGAGGGCTCACCGGGGAGCTGTTTTTT. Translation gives CASSLLAGGLTGELFF.